Each of the 4 T cell receptor beta chains below was sequenced from the same sample in a study of T-cell memory formation after mild COVID-19. TCRdb processed the 5' RACE reads anew with MiXCR; each CDR3 protein has one entry. The table shows some 130,000 distinct CDR3 sequences, with approximately 6.2% occurring only once. Sequenced: PBMCs or a T cell subset sorted from them (not recorded which). The receptor set was obtained from an adult woman who had mild COVID-19 (a few samples of this study predate the infection). Cell type and time point are not known.

V usage is TRBV6-1 and J usage is TRBJ2-7; possible D gene TRBD1, 6 bases. The V gene's germline CDR1 is MNHNS and CDR2 SASEGT. The CDR3 loop spans 19 amino acids. Trimming pared 0 bases from V and 6 bases from J, leaving 27 bases between. CDR3 sequence reads: CASSEAPPRTAPGIVEQYF. The CDR3 DNA is TGTGCCAGCAGTGAAGCCCCACCGCGGACAGCGCCGGGGATAGTCGAGCAGTACTTC.

This clonotype was picked up a small number of times. J is TRBJ2-1 and V is TRBV20-1; D may correspond to TRBD1 or TRBD2 (6 bases each). Germline CDR1 DFQATT, CDR2 SNEGSKA (reference sequence). The CDR3 loop spans 12 amino acids. Written as DNA, the CDR3 is TGCGCTCTATTCGGGGGCCGCAATGAGCAGTTCTTC. Amino acids: CALFGGRNEQFF.

V is TRBV6-6 and J is TRBJ2-3; 7 bases are a match to TRBD1. CDR1 is MNHNY, CDR2 SVGAGI, per germline (reference sequence). The CDR3 loop spans 14 amino acids. With 2 bases clipped from V and 1 base from J, the junction kept 0 bases outside the gene matches. DNA for the CDR3: TGTGCCAGCAGTTACGGGACAGGCACAGATACGCAGTATTTT. The encoded protein is CASSYGTGTDTQYF.

The chain is built from TRBV7-2 and TRBJ2-2; D could derive from TRBD1 or TRBD2 (6 bases each). Germline-derived CDR1 and CDR2 are SGHTA and FQGNSA. There are 18 residues in the CDR3. V was cut by 0 bases and J by 3 bases, with 17 bases left in between. The CDR3, as DNA: TGTGCCAGCAGCTTAGCGCTCGGAGGGGGGAGGTACACCGGGGAGCTGTTTTTT. Protein product: CASSLALGGGRYTGELFF.